This TCR beta chain is from a study of T cell responses to AZD1222 COVID-19 vaccine. Study-level results: Nearly half of unique spike-specific TCRs reportedly avoided B.1.351 and B.1.1.7 mutated regions.

Comments on this clone: Its antigen is not identified.

Germline assignment: CDR1 LNHDA and CDR2 SQIVND (reference sequence). The CDR3 length is 13 residues. Trimming shortened V by 5 bases and J by 1 base, and 6 bases separated the two germline ends. Clones were read by immunoSEQ multiplex PCR, and TCRdb kept only the in-frame ones, dropping some. The data hold 200,000 to 250,000 clones, with about 94% observed a single time. V usage is TRBV19 and J usage is TRBJ1-5; D remains unclear. The receptor was isolated from an adult who received the MenACWY meningococcal vaccine as a control. The sample was peripheral blood, taken 28 days after the second dose of the MenACWY control vaccine. CDR3 protein: CASSLTSNQPQHF. CDR3 in DNA: TGTGCCAGTAGTCTGACGAGCAATCAGCCCCAGCATTTT.